This T cell receptor (beta chain) derives from a study of blood T cell repertoires in COVID-19. Across the study: T cells, B-cell-depleted T cells, or PBMCs supplied cDNA or gDNA.

Measured with immunoSEQ multiplex PCR; TCRdb has only the in-frame clones, and not every one. The sample lists 95,000 to 150,000 clones; roughly 84% were seen once. In its sample, this clone was seen a few times. Cohorts were assigned according to the clinical history that participants reported. The CDR3 loop spans 16 amino acids. V dropped 3 bases and J dropped 4; count of bases not matched to a gene: 5. In germline, CDR1 is MDHEN, CDR2 SYDVKM. The sample consisted of PBMCs or T cells enriched from blood (not recorded which). This clonotype was obtained from a woman aged 25-40 years who had recovered from COVID-19. The rearrangement uses TRBV28 and TRBJ1-4; the match to TRBD1 covers 10 bases. The CDR3 loop reads CASSFFGTGVNEKLFF. The DNA of the CDR3 is TGTGCCAGCAGTTTCTTCGGGACAGGGGTTAATGAAAAACTGTTTTTT.